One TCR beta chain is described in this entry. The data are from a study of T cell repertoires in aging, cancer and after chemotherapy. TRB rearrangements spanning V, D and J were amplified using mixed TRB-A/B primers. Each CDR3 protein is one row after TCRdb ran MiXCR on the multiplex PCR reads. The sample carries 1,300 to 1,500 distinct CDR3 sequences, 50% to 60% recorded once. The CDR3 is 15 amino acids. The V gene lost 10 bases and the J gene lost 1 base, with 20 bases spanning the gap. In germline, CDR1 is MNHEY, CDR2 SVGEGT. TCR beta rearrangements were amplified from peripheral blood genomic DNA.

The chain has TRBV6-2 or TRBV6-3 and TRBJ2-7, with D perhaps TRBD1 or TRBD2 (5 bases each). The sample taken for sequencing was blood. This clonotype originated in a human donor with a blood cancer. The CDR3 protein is CAIHAGAAESYEQYF. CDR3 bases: TGTGCCATCCACGCCGGGGCCGCCGAATCCTACGAGCAGTACTTC.